Listed below are T cell receptor beta chains from one sample, sequenced in a study of long-term antiretroviral therapy in people with HIV. TCRdb's table, derived via immunoSEQ multiplex PCR, lists solely in-frame clones and lacks some. The top ten clones hold approximately 8.8% of a sample with 20,000 to 25,000 clones, approximately 80% of them seen once. The source material was unsorted PBMCs, sampled 1.2 years after starting antiretroviral therapy. The receptors were gathered from a woman aged 40 to 49 with HIV. Each CDR3 is given with its conserved first and last residue. A D gene is named only where the DNA matches it firmly. The size of a clone is reported for some rows only, either as once, few or many, or as a class for expanded clones.

clone_size,v_call,j_call,d_call,cdr3_aa,cdr3_nt
-,TRBV27,TRBJ2-7,-,CASSFLSGTGTYEQYF,TGTGCCAGCAGTTTCCTGTCTGGGACCGGGACCTACGAGCAGTACTTC
-,TRBV2,TRBJ2-2,-,CASSPRRNTGELFF,TGTGCCAGCAGTCCACGAAGGAACACCGGGGAGCTGTTTTTT
-,TRBV15,TRBJ2-5,-,CATSRPKETQYF,TGTGCCACCAGCAGACCCAAAGAGACCCAGTACTTC
-,TRBV29-1,TRBJ2-1,TRBD1,CSGLDRGRNEQFF,TGCAGCGGACTCGACAGGGGGCGCAATGAGCAGTTCTTC
-,TRBV29-1,TRBJ2-7,-,CSVVGVGREQYF,TGCAGCGTTGTTGGTGTGGGGCGCGAGCAGTACTTC
-,TRBV6-5,TRBJ2-7,TRBD1,CASSYSRTGGTYEQYF,TGTGCCAGCAGTTACTCACGGACAGGGGGGACCTACGAGCAGTACTTC
-,TRBV27,TRBJ2-3,TRBD1,CASSLSTGSGTDTQYF,TGTGCCAGCAGTTTATCGACAGGGTCTGGTACAGATACGCAGTATTTT
-,TRBV28,TRBJ1-2,TRBD1,CASSLVQGARGYTF,TGTGCCAGCAGTTTGGTACAGGGGGCTCGCGGCTACACCTTC
-,TRBV18,TRBJ2-1,-,CASSPPGYADEQFF,TGTGCCAGCTCCCCCCCCGGTTATGCGGATGAGCAGTTCTTC
few,TRBV7-8,TRBJ1-1,-,CASSYPTAMNTEAFF,TGTGCCAGCAGCTACCCGACAGCTATGAACACTGAAGCTTTCTTT
-,TRBV7-9,TRBJ2-7,-,CASSLGGAGYEQYF,TGTGCCAGCAGCTTAGGGGGTGCAGGGTACGAGCAGTACTTC
-,TRBV7-9,TRBJ2-1,TRBD2,CASSFLAGAAYNEQFF,TGTGCCAGCAGCTTTCTAGCGGGAGCGGCCTACAATGAGCAGTTCTTC
-,TRBV13,TRBJ2-1,-,CASSLGTRAATYNEQFF,TGTGCCAGCAGCTTAGGCACTAGGGCGGCTACCTACAATGAGCAGTTCTTC
-,TRBV7-9,TRBJ1-4,-,CASSLGSAEKLFF,TGTGCCAGCAGCTTGGGGAGTGCTGAAAAACTGTTTTTT
-,TRBV7-9,TRBJ1-1,-,CASILDNTEAFF,TGTGCCAGCATACTTGATAACACTGAAGCTTTCTTT
-,TRBV19,TRBJ1-5,-,CASSIGARGNQPQHF,TGTGCCAGTAGTATAGGAGCCAGGGGCAATCAGCCCCAGCATTTT
-,TRBV11-2,TRBJ2-4,-,CASSLVAKNIQYF,TGTGCCAGCAGCTTAGTCGCTAAAAACATTCAGTACTTC
-,TRBV5-5,TRBJ1-5,TRBD1,CASSPGQGFQPQHF,TGTGCCAGCAGCCCGGGACAGGGCTTTCAGCCCCAGCATTTT
-,TRBV5-1,TRBJ1-1,-,CASSLAVGANTEAFF,TGCGCCAGCAGCTTGGCCGTAGGGGCTAACACTGAAGCTTTCTTT
few,TRBV6-1,TRBJ2-3,-,CASSAYWDTQYF,TGTGCCAGCAGCGCCTACTGGGATACGCAGTATTTT
-,TRBV27,TRBJ2-1,TRBD2,CASSSPSGLGYNEQFF,TGTGCCAGCAGTTCCCCCTCGGGACTAGGATACAATGAGCAGTTCTTC
few,TRBV4-1,TRBJ2-7,TRBD2,CASSQEGAGGLYEQYF,TGCGCCAGCAGCCAAGAGGGAGCGGGAGGGCTGTACGAGCAGTACTTC
-,TRBV4-1,TRBJ1-4,TRBD1,CASSHLPGTGGDANEKLFF,TGCGCCAGCAGCCACCTCCCCGGGACAGGGGGCGACGCTAATGAAAAACTGTTTTTT
-,TRBV5-5,TRBJ2-2,-,CASSLGARPSGELFF,TGTGCCAGCAGCTTGGGGGCCCGCCCCTCCGGGGAGCTGTTTTTT
-,TRBV14,TRBJ2-3,-,CASSQGQVVDTQYF,TGTGCCAGCAGCCAAGGACAGGTTGTAGATACGCAGTATTTT
-,TRBV27,TRBJ2-5,TRBD2,CASSYRTSGQETQYF,TGTGCCAGCAGCTACAGGACTAGCGGGCAAGAGACCCAGTACTTC
-,TRBV27,TRBJ2-5,-,CASSLGVEETQYF,TGTGCCAGCAGTTTAGGAGTTGAAGAGACCCAGTACTTC
medium-sized,TRBV6-1,TRBJ1-2,-,CASSGLQGLDGYTF,TGTGCCAGCAGTGGTTTACAGGGATTGGACGGCTACACCTTC
once,TRBV9,TRBJ2-1,-,CASSDDSGSYNEQFF,TGTGCCAGCAGCGACGACTCAGGCTCCTACAATGAGCAGTTCTTC
-,TRBV28,TRBJ2-7,TRBD1,CASSFGQDYEQYF,TGTGCCAGCAGTTTTGGACAGGACTACGAGCAGTACTTC
-,TRBV18,TRBJ1-1,-,CASSPEDSEVGTEAFF,TGTGCCAGCTCACCGGAGGATTCAGAGGTAGGAACTGAAGCTTTCTTT
few,TRBV10-1,TRBJ2-7,-,CATNGAYEQYF,TGCGCCACCAACGGAGCCTACGAGCAGTACTTC
once,TRBV10-3,TRBJ1-1,-,CAISYTEGMNTEAFF,TGTGCCATCAGTTACACAGAAGGCATGAACACTGAAGCTTTCTTT